This TCR beta chain was sequenced during a study of lymphopenia after photon versus proton radiotherapy. Study-wide findings and caveats: Larger post-nadir TCR diversity loss correlated inversely with survival in deceased patients.

As concerns this clone: The antigen remains unidentified.

Measured with immunoSEQ multiplex PCR; TCRdb has only the in-frame clones, and not every one. The sample yields about 16,000 clones, less than 90% seen once. CDR3 size: 12 residues. V lost 1 base and J 5 bases, leaving 5 bases between the germline ends. Germline CDR1 is SNHLY and CDR2 is FYNNEI. This receptor was taken from a woman aged 60-75 years with cholangiocarcinoma. Some clones in this sample may be carry-over from other donors' samples. The sample consisted of peripheral blood, taken from a patient treated with proton-based radiotherapy. The V and J genes are TRBV2 and TRBJ2-5; D call uncertain. The DNA for the CDR3 is TGTGCCAGCAGTGAAGTAGAGGAGACCCAGTACTTC. Its translation: CASSEVEETQYF.